This T cell receptor beta chain was captured in a study of blood T cell repertoires in COVID-19. The overall study: Spain, Italy and the United States supplied samples that represented acute and convalescent COVID-19. Nucleic acid was either cDNA or gDNA, and it came from T cells, B-cell-depleted T cells, or PBMCs.

V was pared by 5 bases and J by 0 bases, with 14 bases between. The CDR3 extends over 16 amino acids. Germline values: CDR1 SGHTA, CDR2 FQGNSA. This clone was recorded once. Under the authors' procedure: Reference gene primers were amplified, and this amplification served to estimate nucleated cell counts. Using immunoSEQ multiplex PCR, the repertoire was profiled, and TCRdb retains in-frame clones only, with some absent. The DNA gave D and trimming, while V, J and clone size come from that table. The data hold 100,000 or so clones, with roughly 79% observed a single time. This clonotype was sampled from a human donor in a cohort sampled during active COVID-19. This sequence joins TRBV7-2 and TRBJ1-3, with D hard to call. The sequencing sample was made of peripheral blood. CDR3 nucleotide sequence: TGTGCCAGCAGCCCCCACCGAGGGATCTCTGGAAACACCATATATTTT. Amino acid sequence: CASSPHRGISGNTIYF.